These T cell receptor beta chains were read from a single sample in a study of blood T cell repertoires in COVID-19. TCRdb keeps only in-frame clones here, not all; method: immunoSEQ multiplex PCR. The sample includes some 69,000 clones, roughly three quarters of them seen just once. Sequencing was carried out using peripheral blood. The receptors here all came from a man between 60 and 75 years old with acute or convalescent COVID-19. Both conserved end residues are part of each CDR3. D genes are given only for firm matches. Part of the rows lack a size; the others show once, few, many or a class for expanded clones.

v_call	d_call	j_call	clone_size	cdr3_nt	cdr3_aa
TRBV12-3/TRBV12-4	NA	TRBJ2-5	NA	TGTGCCAGCAGCCTCCAAGAGACCCAGTACTTC	CASSLQETQYF
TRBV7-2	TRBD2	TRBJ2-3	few	TGTGCCAGCAGCTTAACGGGGGGGGGCACAGATACGCAGTATTTT	CASSLTGGGTDTQYF
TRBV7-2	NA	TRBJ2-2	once	TGTGCCAGCAGCTTATCGCCCGGAGCCGGGGAGCTGTTTTTT	CASSLSPGAGELFF
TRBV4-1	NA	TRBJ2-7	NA	TGCGCCAGCAGCCAAGACGGAGTGGGGGGGGGCGAAAGGGTGGACGAGCAGTACTTC	CASSQDGVGGGERVDEQYF
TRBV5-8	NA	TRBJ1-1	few	TGTGCCAGCAGCTTGGACAGGGCGAACACTGAAGCTTTCTTT	CASSLDRANTEAFF
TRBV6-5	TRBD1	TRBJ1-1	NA	TGTGCCAGCACCCGGACAGGGAAGGACACTGAAGCTTTCTTT	CASTRTGKDTEAFF
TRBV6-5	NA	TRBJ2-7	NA	TGTGCCAGCAGTTACGGCATCACCTACGAGCAGTACTTC	CASSYGITYEQYF
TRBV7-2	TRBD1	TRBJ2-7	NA	TGTGCCAGCAGCTTCTGGGACAGCTCCTACGAGCAGTACTTC	CASSFWDSSYEQYF
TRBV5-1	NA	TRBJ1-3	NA	TGCGCCAGCAGCTTGTACGACAGATCCTCAGACACCATATATTTT	CASSLYDRSSDTIYF
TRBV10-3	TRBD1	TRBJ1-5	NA	TGTGCCATGCGACAGGGGGACGATCAGCCCCAGCATTTT	CAMRQGDDQPQHF
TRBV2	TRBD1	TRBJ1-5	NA	TGTGCCAGCAGCGAACGGGACAGGAATCAGCCCCAGCATTTT	CASSERDRNQPQHF
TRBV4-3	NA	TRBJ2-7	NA	TGCGCCAGCAGCCAAGACCAGGCCACCTACGAGCAGTACTTC	CASSQDQATYEQYF
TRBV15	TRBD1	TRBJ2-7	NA	TGTGCCACCAGCAGAGAAAGGACAGGGGGCTGGGAGCAGTACTTC	CATSRERTGGWEQYF
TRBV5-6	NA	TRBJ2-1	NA	TGTGCCAGCAGCTTGGCCTTCGCGAAGAGCTCCTACAATGAGCAGTTCTTC	CASSLAFAKSSYNEQFF
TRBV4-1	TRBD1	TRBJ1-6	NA	TGCGCCAGCAGCCAAGCGACAGGGGATAATTCACCCCTCCACTTT	CASSQATGDNSPLHF
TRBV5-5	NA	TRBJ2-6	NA	TGTGCCAGCAGCTTTAGCCGCTCTGGGGCCAACGTCCTGACTTTC	CASSFSRSGANVLTF
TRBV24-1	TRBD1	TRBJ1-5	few	TGTGCCACCAGTGATACGGGACAGGGTGACAATCAGCCCCAGCATTTT	CATSDTGQGDNQPQHF
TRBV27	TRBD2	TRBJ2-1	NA	TGTGCCAGCAGTACTAGCGGCTCCTACAATGAGCAGTTCTTC	CASSTSGSYNEQFF
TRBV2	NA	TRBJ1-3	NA	TGTGCCAGCCGTCGGACTCCCAGCTCTGGAAACACCATATATTTT	CASRRTPSSGNTIYF
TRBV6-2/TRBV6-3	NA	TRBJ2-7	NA	TGTGCCAGCAGTTACCTGACTTTCTACGAGCAGTACTTC	CASSYLTFYEQYF
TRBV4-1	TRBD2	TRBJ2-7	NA	TGCGCCAGCAGCCCCCCCGATCTAGCGGGGCGCGCCTACGAGCAGTACTTC	CASSPPDLAGRAYEQYF